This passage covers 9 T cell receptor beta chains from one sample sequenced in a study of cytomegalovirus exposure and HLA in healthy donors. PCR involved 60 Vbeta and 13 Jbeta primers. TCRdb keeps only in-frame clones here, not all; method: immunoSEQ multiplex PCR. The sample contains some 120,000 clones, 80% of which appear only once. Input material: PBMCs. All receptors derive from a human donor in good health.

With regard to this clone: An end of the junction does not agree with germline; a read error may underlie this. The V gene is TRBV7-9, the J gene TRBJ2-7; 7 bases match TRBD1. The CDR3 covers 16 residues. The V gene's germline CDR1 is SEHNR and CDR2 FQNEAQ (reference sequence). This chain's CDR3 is CSSSLVGDRSSYEQYF. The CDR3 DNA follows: TGTTCCAGCAGCTTAGTAGGGGACAGAAGCTCCTACGAGCAGTACTTC.

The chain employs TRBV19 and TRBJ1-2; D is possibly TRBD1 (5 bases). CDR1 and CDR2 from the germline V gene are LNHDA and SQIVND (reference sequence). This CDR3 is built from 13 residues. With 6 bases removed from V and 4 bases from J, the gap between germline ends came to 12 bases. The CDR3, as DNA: TGTGCCAGTAGCCGGGGGGAGTTCTATGGCTACACCTTC. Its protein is CASSRGEFYGYTF.

Here the CDR3 reads CASSTIGAYEQYF. The CDR3 coding sequence is TGTGCCAGTAGTACCATAGGGGCTTACGAGCAGTACTTC. This chain uses TRBV19 with TRBJ2-7, with TRBD1 as a possible D gene (5 bases). Germline CDR1 and CDR2: LNHDA and SQIVND (reference sequence). The V end was cut by 4 bases, the J end by 4 bases, with 11 bases between. This CDR3 region has 13 residues.

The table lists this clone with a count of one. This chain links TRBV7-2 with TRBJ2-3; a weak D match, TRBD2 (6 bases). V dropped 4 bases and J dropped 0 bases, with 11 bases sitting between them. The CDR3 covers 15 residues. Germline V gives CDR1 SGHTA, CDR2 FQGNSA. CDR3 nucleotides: TGTGCCAGCAGCTCCCTCGGGGGTAGCACAGATACGCAGTATTTT. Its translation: CASSSLGGSTDTQYF. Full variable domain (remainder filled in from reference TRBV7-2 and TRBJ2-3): GAGVSQSPSNKVTEKGKDVELRCDPISGHTALYWYRQSLGQGLEFLIYFQGNSAPDKSGLPSDRFSAERTGGSVSTLTIQRTQQEDSAVYLCASSSLGGSTDTQYFGPGTRLTVL.

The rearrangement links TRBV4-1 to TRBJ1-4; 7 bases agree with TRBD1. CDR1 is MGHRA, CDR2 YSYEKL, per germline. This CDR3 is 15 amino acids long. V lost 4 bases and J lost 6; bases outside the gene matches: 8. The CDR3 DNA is TGCGCCAGCAGCCTACCGGACAGGATGGATGAAAAACTGTTTTTT. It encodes CASSLPDRMDEKLFF.

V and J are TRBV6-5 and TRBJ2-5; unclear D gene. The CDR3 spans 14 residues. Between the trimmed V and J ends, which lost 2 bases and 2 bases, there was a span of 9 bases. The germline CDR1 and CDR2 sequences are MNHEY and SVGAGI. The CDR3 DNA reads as TGTGCCAGCAGTTACAGCCCCTTGCAAGAGACCCAGTACTTC. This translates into CASSYSPLQETQYF.

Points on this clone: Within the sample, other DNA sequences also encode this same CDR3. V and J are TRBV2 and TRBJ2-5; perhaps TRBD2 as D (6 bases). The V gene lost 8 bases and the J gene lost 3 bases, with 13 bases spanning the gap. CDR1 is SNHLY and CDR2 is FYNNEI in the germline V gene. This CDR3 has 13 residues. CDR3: CASSFSGEETQYF. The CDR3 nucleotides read TGTGCCAGCTCGTTCTCGGGGGAAGAGACCCAGTACTTC.

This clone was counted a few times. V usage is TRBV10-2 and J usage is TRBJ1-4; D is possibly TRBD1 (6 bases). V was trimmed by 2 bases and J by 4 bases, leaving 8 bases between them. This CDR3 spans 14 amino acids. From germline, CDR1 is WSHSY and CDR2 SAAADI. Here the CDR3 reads CASSEAGVNEKLFF. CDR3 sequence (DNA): TGCGCCAGCAGTGAGGCAGGGGTTAATGAAAAACTGTTTTTT.

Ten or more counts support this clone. The CDR3 is CASSSALAGGPDTQYF. The CDR3 nucleotides read TGTGCCAGCAGCTCTGCACTAGCGGGGGGGCCAGATACGCAGTATTTT. J is TRBJ2-3 and V is TRBV6-4; the match to TRBD2 covers 13 bases. CDR1 is MRHNA, CDR2 SNTAGT, per germline. The CDR3 covers 16 residues. V lost 6 bases to trimming and J lost 4 bases; unmatched junction nucleotides: 7.